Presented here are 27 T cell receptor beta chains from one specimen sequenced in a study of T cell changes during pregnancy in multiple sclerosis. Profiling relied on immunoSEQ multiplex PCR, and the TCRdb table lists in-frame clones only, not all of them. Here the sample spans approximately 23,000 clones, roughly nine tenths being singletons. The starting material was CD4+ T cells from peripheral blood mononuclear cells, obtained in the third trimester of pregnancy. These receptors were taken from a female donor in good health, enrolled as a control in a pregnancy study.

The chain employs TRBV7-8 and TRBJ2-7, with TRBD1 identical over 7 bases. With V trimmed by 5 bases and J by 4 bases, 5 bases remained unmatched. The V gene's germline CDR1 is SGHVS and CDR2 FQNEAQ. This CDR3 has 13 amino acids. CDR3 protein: CASSPRQGYEQYF. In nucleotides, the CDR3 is TGTGCCAGCAGCCCGCGACAGGGATACGAGCAGTACTTC.

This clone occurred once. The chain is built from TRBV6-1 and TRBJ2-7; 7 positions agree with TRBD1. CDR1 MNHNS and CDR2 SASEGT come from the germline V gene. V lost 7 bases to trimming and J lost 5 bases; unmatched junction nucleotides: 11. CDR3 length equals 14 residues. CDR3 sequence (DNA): TGTGCCAGCACTAAAGGGGGCGTTGTGAACGAGCAGTACTTC. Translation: CASTKGGVVNEQYF.

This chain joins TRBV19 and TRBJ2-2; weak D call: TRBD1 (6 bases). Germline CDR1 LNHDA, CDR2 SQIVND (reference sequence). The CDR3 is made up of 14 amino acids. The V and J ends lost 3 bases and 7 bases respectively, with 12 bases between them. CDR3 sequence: CASSIRLGGGELFF. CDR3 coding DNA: TGTGCCAGTAGTATCCGGCTAGGGGGCGGGGAGCTGTTTTTT.

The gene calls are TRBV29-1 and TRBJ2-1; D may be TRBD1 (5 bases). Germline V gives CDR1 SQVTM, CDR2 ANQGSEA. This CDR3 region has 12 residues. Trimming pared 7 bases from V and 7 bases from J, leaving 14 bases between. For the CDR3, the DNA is TGCAGCGCCGAGCAGGGTGGGAATGAGCAGTTCTTC. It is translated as CSAEQGGNEQFF.

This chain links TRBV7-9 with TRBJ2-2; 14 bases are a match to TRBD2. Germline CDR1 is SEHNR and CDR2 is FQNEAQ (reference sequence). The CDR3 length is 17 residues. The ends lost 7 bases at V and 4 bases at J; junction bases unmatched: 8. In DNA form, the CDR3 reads TGTGCCAGCACTGGGACTAGCGGGGGACGTAGCACCGGGGAGCTGTTTTTT. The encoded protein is CASTGTSGGRSTGELFF.

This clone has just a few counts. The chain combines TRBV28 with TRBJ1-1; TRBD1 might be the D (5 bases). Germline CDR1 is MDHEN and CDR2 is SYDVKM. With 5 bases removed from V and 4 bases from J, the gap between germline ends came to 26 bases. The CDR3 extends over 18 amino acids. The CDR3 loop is CASSQLRFRGGMGTEAFF. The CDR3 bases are TGTGCCAGCAGTCAACTGAGGTTCCGGGGCGGGATGGGCACTGAAGCTTTCTTT.

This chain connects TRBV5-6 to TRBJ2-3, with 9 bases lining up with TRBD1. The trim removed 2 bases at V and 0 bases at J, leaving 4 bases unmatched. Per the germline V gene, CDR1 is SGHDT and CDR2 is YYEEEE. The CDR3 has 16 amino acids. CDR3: CASSLYRGPSTDTQYF. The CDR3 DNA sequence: TGTGCCAGCAGCTTATACAGGGGGCCTAGCACAGATACGCAGTATTTT.

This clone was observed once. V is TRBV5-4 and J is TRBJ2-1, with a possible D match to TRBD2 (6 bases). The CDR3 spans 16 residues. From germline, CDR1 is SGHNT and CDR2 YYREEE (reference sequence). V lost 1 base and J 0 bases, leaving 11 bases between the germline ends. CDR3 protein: CASSLLAGPSYNEQFF. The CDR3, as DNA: TGTGCCAGCAGCTTGCTTGCGGGGCCCTCCTACAATGAGCAGTTCTTC.

CDR3 bases: TGCAGTGCTAGGGGCCCCCGGCAAGCTTTCTTT. This codes for CSARGPRQAFF. The chain carries TRBV20-1 and TRBJ1-1; D gene uncertain. Germline CDR1 DFQATT, CDR2 SNEGSKA (reference sequence). V was trimmed by 3 bases and J by 9 bases, leaving 11 bases between them. This CDR3 is 11 amino acids long.

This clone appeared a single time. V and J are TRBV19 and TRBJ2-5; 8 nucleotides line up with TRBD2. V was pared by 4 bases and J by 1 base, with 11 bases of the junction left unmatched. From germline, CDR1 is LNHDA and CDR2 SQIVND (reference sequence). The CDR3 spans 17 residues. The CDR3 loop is CASSSPRGGDLQETQYF. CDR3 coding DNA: TGTGCCAGTAGTAGTCCTCGGGGGGGCGACCTCCAAGAGACCCAGTACTTC.

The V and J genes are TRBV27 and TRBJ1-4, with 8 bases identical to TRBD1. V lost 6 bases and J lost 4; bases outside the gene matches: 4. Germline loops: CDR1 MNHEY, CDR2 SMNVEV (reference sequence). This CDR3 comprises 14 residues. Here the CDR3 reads CASSWTGINEKLFF. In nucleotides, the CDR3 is TGTGCCAGCAGCTGGACAGGGATTAATGAAAAACTGTTTTTT.

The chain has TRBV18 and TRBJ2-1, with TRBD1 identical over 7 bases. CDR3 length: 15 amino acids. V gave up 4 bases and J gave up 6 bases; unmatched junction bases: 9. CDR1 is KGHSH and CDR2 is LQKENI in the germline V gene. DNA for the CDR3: TGTGCCAGCTCACTCGACAGGGCCCAAACCAATGAGCAGTTCTTC. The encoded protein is CASSLDRAQTNEQFF.

Written as DNA, the CDR3 is TGTGCCTGGAGGGGAAGTAGCGGGAACCACTACGAGCAGTACTTC. Encoded protein: CAWRGSSGNHYEQYF. The V and J genes are TRBV30 and TRBJ2-7; 8 bases match TRBD2. The CDR3 has 15 residues. V dropped 3 bases and J dropped 3; count of bases not matched to a gene: 10. Germline assignment: CDR1 GTSNPN and CDR2 SVGIG (reference sequence).

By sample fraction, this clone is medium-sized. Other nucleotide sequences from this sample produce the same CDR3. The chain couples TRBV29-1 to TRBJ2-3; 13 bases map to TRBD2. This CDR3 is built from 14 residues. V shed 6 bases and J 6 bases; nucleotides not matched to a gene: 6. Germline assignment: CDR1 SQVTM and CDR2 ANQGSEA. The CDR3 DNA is TGCAGCGTCGCCGGGACTAGCGGGGTGGATACGCAGTATTTT. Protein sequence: CSVAGTSGVDTQYF.

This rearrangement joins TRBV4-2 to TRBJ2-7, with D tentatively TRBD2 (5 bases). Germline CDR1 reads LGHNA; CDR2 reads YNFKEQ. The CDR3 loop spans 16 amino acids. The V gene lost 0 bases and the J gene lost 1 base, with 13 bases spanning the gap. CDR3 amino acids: CASSQDSGSNSYEQYF. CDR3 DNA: TGTGCCAGCAGCCAAGATTCGGGATCTAATTCCTACGAGCAGTACTTC.

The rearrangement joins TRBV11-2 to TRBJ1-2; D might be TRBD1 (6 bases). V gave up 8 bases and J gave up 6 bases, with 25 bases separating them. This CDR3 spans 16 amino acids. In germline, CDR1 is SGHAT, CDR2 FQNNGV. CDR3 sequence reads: CASPPSHGGGQDGYTF. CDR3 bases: TGTGCCAGCCCGCCCAGCCACGGGGGGGGGCAGGATGGCTACACCTTC. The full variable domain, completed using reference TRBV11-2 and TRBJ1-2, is EAGVAQSPRYKIIEKRQSVAFWCNPISGHATLYWYQQILGQGPKLLIQFQNNGVVDDSQLPKDRFSAERLKGVDSTLKIQPAKLEDSAVYLCASPPSHGGGQDGYTFGSGTRLTVV.

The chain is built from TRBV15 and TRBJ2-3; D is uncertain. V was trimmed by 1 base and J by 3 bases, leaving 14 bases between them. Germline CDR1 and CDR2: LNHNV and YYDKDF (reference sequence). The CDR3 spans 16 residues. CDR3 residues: CATSRGSSLATDTQYF. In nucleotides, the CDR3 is TGTGCCACCAGCAGAGGGTCTTCTCTCGCGACAGATACGCAGTATTTT. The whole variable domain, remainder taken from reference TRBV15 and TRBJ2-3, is DAMVIQNPRYQVTQFGKPVTLSCSQTLNHNVMYWYQQKSSQAPKLLFHYYDKDFNNEADTPDNFQSRRPNTSFCFLDIRSPGLGDTAMYLCATSRGSSLATDTQYFGPGTRLTVL.

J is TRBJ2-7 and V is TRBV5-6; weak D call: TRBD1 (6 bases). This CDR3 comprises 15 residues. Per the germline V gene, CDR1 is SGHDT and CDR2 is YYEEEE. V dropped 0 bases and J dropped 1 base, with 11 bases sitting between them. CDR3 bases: TGTGCCAGCAGCTTGGACAGGGTGGGATCCTACGAGCAGTACTTC. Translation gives CASSLDRVGSYEQYF.

The CDR3 DNA follows: TGTGCCAGTAGTAGCTCCGCCCTAGCGGGAGGTCGACGTGAGCAGTTCTTC. Residues: CASSSSALAGGRREQFF. The chain joins TRBV19 to TRBJ2-1; 11 bases fit TRBD2. The CDR3 runs 17 residues. Germline CDR1 LNHDA, CDR2 SQIVND (reference sequence). V gave up 4 bases and J gave up 9 bases; unmatched junction bases: 14.

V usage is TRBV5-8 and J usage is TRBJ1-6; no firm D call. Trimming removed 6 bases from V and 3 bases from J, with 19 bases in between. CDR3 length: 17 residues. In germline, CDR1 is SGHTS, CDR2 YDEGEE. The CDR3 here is CASTSVREGFYNSPLHF. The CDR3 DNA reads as TGTGCCAGCACCTCTGTTCGGGAAGGGTTCTATAATTCACCCCTCCACTTT.

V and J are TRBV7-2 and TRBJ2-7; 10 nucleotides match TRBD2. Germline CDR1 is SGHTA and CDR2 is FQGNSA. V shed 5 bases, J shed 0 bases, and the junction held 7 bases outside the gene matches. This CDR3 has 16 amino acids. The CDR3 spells CASSPRGLAASYEQYF. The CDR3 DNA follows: TGTGCCAGCAGCCCGCGAGGACTAGCGGCCTCCTACGAGCAGTACTTC.

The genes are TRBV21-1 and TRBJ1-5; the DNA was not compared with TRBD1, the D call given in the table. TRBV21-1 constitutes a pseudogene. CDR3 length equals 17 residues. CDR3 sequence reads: CASSIQGQGVSNQPQHF. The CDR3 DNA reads TGTGCCAGCAGCATACAGGGACAGGGCGTGAGCAATCAGCCCCAGCATTTT.

The chain's CDR3 is CASSQGQGTGIPQHF. In nucleotides, the CDR3 is TGTGCCAGCAGCCAAGGACAGGGGACCGGGATCCCCCAGCATTTT. The V call is TRBV9, the J call TRBJ1-5; 9 positions agree with TRBD1. The length of the CDR3 is 15 residues. CDR1 SGDLS and CDR2 YYNGEE come from the germline V gene. The J segment lost 10 bases and the V segment lost 4 bases, leaving 12 bases of the junction unmatched.

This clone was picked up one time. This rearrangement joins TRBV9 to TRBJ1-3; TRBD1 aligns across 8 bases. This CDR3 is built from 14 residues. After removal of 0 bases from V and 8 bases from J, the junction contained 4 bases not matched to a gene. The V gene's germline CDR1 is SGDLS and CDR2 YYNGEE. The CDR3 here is CASSVGTGSDTIYF. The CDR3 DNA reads TGTGCCAGCAGCGTAGGGACAGGGTCGGACACCATATATTTT.

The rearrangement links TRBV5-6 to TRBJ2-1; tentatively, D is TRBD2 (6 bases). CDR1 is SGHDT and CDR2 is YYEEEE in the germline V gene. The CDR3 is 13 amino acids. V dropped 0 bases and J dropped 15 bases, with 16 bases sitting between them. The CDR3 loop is CASSLAVGGQAFF. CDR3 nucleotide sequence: TGTGCCAGCAGCTTGGCTGTGGGAGGCCAAGCGTTCTTC.

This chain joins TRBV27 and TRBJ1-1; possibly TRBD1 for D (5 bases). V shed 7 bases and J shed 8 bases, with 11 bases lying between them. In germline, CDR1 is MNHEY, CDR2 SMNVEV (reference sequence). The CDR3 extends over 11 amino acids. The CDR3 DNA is TGTGCCAGCAAACCGGGACTCGAAGCTTTCTTT. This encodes CASKPGLEAFF.

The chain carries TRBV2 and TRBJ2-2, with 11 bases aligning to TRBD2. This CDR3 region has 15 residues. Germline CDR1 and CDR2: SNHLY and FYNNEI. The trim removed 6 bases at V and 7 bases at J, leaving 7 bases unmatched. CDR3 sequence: CASSPGTSGGGELFF. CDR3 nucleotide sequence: TGTGCCAGCAGCCCCGGGACTAGCGGCGGCGGGGAGCTGTTTTTT. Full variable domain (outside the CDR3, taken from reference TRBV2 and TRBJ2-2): EPEVTQTPSHQVTQMGQEVILRCVPISNHLYFYWYRQILGQKVEFLVSFYNNEISEKSEIFDDQFSVERPDGSNFTLKIRSTKLEDSAMYFCASSPGTSGGGELFFGEGSRLTVL.